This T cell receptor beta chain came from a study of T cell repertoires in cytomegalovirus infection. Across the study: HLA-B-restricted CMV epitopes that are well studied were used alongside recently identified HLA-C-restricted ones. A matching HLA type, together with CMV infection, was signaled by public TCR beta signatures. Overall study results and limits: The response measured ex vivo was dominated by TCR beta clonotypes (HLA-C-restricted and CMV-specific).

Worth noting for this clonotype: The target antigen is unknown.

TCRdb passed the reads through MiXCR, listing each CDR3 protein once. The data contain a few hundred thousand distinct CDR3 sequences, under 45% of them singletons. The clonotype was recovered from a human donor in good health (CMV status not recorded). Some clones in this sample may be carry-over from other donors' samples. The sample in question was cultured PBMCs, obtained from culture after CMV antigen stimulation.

Here the CDR3 DNA reads TGTGCCAGCAGCTTATTTTTGAGGGGACAGACCTATGGCTACACCTTC. This codes for CASSLFLRGQTYGYTF. The chain joins TRBV11-2 to TRBJ1-2, with TRBD1 matching 7 bases. CDR1 SGHAT and CDR2 FQNNGV come from the germline V gene. V shed 2 bases, J shed 4 bases, and the junction held 10 bases outside the gene matches. The CDR3 has 16 residues.